Below are 8 T cell receptor beta chains sequenced from a single sample in a study of T cells in localized non-small cell lung cancer (dated by TCRdb to 2020 to 2022). Receptor libraries were prepared by the immunoSEQ multiplex PCR assay. TCRdb re-hosts the immuneACCESS table, in-frame sequences only. Its copies lack some clones; in the studies checked, an unresolved V gene accounts for under half of them, and the cause for the rest is not known. The sample has thousands of clones on record, about 26% of them singletons. About an eighth of the sample goes to the ten largest clones. The source was normal lung tissue next to the tumor, collected before any cancer treatment. Every receptor here comes from a male donor older than 55 with stage II lung adenocarcinoma.

The table lists this clone with a few counts. The V call is TRBV28, the J call TRBJ2-3, with D hard to call. Trimming pared 6 bases from V and 2 bases from J, leaving 12 bases between. Germline lookup yields CDR1 MDHEN and CDR2 SYDVKM. The CDR3 is 14 amino acids. The CDR3 sequence: CASSPRAVTDTQYF. The CDR3, as DNA: TGTGCCAGCAGCCCCCGCGCGGTCACAGATACGCAGTATTTT.

The sample holds a few counts of this clone. The chain combines TRBV11-3 with TRBJ2-3; 8 bases agree with TRBD2. The CDR3 has 14 amino acids. Unmatched junction bases numbered 3, after V lost 5 bases and J lost 2 bases. The germline CDR1 and CDR2 sequences are SGHNT and YENEEA. The chain's CDR3 is CASSRGGTTDTQYF. The CDR3 DNA reads TGTGCCAGCAGCCGCGGGGGGACCACAGATACGCAGTATTTT.

In its sample, this clone is medium-sized. This chain uses TRBV11-3 with TRBJ2-7, with 12 bases aligning to TRBD2. Germline V gives CDR1 SGHNT, CDR2 YENEEA. Trimming took 5 bases from V and 4 from J; bases not matched to a gene: 6. The CDR3 covers 15 residues. Written as DNA, the CDR3 is TGTGCCAGCAGCCCCTGGACTAGCGGGAATTACGAGCAGTACTTC. This codes for CASSPWTSGNYEQYF.

The rearrangement links TRBV28 to TRBJ1-3; the D is unclear. V dropped 4 bases and J dropped 8 bases, with 18 bases sitting between them. The germline gives CDR1 MDHEN, CDR2 SYDVKM. This CDR3 has 15 amino acids. Here the CDR3 reads CASSSAQRAGYTIYF. The CDR3 DNA follows: TGTGCCAGCAGTTCGGCCCAAAGGGCTGGGTACACCATATATTTT.

CDR3 sequence reads: CASSSNTGELFF. In DNA, the CDR3 is TGCGCCAGCAGCTCCAACACCGGGGAGCTGTTTTTT. This rearrangement joins TRBV10-2 to TRBJ2-2; D is uncertain. V shed 6 bases and J shed 2 bases, with 4 bases lying between them. The length of the CDR3 is 12 residues. Germline CDR1 WSHSY, CDR2 SAAADI.

This clone showed up just a few times. In DNA, the CDR3 is TGTGCCAGTAGGGGTTGGGGGGCCCACAATGAGCAGTTCTTC. Translated, it gives CASRGWGAHNEQFF. The rearrangement links TRBV19 to TRBJ2-1; the D gene could be TRBD1 or TRBD2 (6 bases each). Germline V gene data show CDR1 as LNHDA and CDR2 as SQIVND (reference sequence). The CDR3 is made up of 14 amino acids. The V end was cut by 6 bases, the J end by 5 bases, with 14 bases between.

In this sample, this clone turned up a few times. The chain combines TRBV11-3 with TRBJ2-1, with 10 bases matching TRBD1. The V gene end was trimmed by 2 bases and the J gene end by 7 bases; junction bases not matched to a gene: 5. Germline CDR1 SGHNT, CDR2 YENEEA. The CDR3 runs to 15 residues. The CDR3 protein is CASSLTGQGRNEQFF. CDR3 in DNA: TGTGCCAGCAGCTTAACGGGACAGGGGAGGAATGAGCAGTTCTTC.

The rearrangement links TRBV11-3 to TRBJ1-6; 8 bases agree with TRBD1. The trim removed 3 bases at V and 10 bases at J, leaving 5 bases unmatched. CDR1 SGHNT and CDR2 YENEEA come from the germline V gene. This CDR3 contains 14 residues. This chain's CDR3 is CASSFQTGDSPLHF. DNA for the CDR3: TGTGCCAGCAGCTTTCAGACAGGGGACTCACCCCTCCACTTT.